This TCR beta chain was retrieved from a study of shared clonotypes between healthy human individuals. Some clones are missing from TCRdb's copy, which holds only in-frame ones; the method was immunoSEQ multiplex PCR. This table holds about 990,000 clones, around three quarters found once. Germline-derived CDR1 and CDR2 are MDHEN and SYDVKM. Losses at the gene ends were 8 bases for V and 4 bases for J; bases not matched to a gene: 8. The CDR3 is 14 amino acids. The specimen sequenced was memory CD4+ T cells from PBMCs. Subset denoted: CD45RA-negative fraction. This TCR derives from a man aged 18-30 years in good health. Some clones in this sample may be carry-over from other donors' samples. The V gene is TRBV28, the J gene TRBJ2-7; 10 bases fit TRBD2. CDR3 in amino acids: CASCKSGRAYEQYF. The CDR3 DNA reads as TGTGCCAGCTGTAAAAGCGGGAGGGCTTACGAGCAGTACTTC.